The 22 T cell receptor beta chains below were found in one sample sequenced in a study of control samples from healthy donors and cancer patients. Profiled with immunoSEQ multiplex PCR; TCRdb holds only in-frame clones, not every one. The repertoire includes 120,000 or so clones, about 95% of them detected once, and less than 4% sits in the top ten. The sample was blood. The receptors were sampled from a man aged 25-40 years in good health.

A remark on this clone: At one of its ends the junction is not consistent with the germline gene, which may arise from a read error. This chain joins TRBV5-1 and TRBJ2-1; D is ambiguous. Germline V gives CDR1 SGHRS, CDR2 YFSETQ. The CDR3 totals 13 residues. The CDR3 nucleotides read TGCGCCAGCAGCTTTGGCAGCTACAATGGGCAGTTCTTC. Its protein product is CASSFGSYNGQFF. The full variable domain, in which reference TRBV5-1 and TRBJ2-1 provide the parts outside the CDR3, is KAGVTQTPRYLIKTRGQQVTLSCSPISGHRSVSWYQQTPGQGLQFLFEYFSETQRNKGNFPGRFSGRQFSNSRSEMNVSTLELGDSALYLCASSFGSYNGQFFGPGTRLTVL.

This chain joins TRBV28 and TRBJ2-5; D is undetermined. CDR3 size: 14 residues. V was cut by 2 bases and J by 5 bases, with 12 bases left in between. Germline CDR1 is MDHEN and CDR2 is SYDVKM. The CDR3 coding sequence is TGTGCCAGCAGTTTACAAAGGGTGCGGGAGACCCAGTACTTC. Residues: CASSLQRVRETQYF. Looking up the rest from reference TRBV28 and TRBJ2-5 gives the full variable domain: DVKVTQSSRYLVKRTGEKVFLECVQDMDHENMFWYRQDPGLGLRLIYFSYDVKMKEKGDIPEGYSVSREKKERFSLILESASTNQTSMYLCASSLQRVRETQYFGPGTRLLVL.

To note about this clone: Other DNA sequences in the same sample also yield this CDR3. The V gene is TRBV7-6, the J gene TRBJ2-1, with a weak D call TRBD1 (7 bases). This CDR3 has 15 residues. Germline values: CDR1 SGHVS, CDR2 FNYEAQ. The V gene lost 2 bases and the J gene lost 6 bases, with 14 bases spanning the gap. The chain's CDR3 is CASSLLEGAGNEQFF. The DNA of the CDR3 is TGTGCCAGCAGCTTATTGGAGGGGGCGGGCAATGAGCAGTTCTTC.

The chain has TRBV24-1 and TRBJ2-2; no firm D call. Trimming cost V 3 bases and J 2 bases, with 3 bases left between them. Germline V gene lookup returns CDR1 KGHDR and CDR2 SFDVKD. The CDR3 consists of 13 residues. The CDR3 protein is CATSDENTGELFF. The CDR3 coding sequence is TGTGCCACCAGTGATGAAAACACCGGGGAGCTGTTTTTT.

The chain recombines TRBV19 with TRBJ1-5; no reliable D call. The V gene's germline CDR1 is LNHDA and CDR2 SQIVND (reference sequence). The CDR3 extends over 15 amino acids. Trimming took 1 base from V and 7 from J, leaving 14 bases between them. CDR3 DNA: TGTGCCAGTAGTATAGCTCAAGGGATCGGACAGCCCCAGCATTTT. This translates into CASSIAQGIGQPQHF.

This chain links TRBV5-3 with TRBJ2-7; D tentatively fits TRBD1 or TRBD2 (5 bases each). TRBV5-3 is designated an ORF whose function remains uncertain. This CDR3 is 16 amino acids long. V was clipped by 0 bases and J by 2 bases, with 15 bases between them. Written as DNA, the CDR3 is TGTGCCAGAAGCTTGGAAGTTGGGGGTAGGCCCTACGAGCAGTACTTC. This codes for CARSLEVGGRPYEQYF.

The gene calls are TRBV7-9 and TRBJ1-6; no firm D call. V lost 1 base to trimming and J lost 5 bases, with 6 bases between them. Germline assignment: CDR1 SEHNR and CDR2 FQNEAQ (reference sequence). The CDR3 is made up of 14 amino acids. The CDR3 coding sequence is TGTGCCAGCAGCTTAGTGCGGGATAATTCACCCCTCCACTTT. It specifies CASSLVRDNSPLHF.

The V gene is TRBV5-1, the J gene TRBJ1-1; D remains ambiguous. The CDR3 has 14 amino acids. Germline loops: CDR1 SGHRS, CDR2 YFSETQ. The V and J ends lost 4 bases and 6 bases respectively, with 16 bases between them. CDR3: CASSPHPETPEAFF. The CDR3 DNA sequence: TGCGCCAGCAGCCCCCACCCCGAGACCCCTGAAGCTTTCTTT.

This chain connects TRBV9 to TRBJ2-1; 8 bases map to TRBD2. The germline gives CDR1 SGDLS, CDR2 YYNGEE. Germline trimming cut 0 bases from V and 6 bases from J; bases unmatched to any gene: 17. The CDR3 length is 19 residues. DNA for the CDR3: TGTGCCAGCAGCGTAGTCTCTACAGGGATGATCCGGGGGGGCAATGAGCAGTTCTTC. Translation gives CASSVVSTGMIRGGNEQFF.

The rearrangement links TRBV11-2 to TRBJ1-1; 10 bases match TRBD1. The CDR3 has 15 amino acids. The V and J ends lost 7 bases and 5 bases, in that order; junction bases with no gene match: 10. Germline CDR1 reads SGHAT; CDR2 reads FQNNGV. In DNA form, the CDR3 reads TGTGCCAGCACCCTTGGGACAGGGGCAGGGACTGAAGCTTTCTTT. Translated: CASTLGTGAGTEAFF.

The CDR3 loop is CASSLGLAGTGQETQYF. CDR3 sequence (DNA): TGCGCCAGCAGCTTGGGACTAGCGGGGACCGGACAAGAGACCCAGTACTTC. The V gene is TRBV5-1, the J gene TRBJ2-5; 11 positions match TRBD2. CDR3 length: 17 amino acids. The ends lost 0 bases at V and 2 bases at J; junction bases unmatched: 6. Germline CDR1 SGHRS, CDR2 YFSETQ.

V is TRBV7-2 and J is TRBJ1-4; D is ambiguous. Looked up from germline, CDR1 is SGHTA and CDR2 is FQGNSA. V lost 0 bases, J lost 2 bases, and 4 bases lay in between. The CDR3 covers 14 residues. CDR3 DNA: TGTGCCAGCAGCTTAGCTGGGACTAATGAAAAACTGTTTTTT. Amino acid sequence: CASSLAGTNEKLFF.

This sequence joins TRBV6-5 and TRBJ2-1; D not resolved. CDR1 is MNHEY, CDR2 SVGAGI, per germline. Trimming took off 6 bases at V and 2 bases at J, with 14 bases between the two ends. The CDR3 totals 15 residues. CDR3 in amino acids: CASSPSPIAYNEQFF. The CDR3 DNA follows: TGTGCCAGCAGCCCCTCACCGATTGCCTACAATGAGCAGTTCTTC.

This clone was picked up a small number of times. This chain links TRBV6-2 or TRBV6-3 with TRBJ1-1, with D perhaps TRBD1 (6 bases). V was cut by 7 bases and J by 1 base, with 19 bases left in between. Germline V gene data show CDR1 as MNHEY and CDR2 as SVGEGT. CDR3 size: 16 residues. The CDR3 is CASNPRRGLRNTEAFF. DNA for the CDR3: TGTGCCAGCAACCCCCGCAGGGGCTTGAGGAACACTGAAGCTTTCTTT.

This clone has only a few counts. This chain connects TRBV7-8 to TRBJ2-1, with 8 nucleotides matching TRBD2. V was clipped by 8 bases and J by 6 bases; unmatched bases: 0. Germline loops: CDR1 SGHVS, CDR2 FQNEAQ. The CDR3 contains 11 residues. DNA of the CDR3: TGTGCCAGCCGGGGGGGCAATGAGCAGTTCTTC. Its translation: CASRGGNEQFF.

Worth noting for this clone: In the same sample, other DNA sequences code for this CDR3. The CDR3 region is CASSGAGEGETQYF. CDR3 nucleotide sequence: TGTGCCAGCAGCGGAGCGGGGGAGGGGGAGACCCAGTACTTC. The chain joins TRBV5-4 to TRBJ2-5; TRBD2 matches at 8 bases. The germline gives CDR1 SGHNT, CDR2 YYREEE (reference sequence). The V and J ends lost 4 bases and 5 bases, in that order; junction bases with no gene match: 7. The CDR3 loop spans 14 amino acids.

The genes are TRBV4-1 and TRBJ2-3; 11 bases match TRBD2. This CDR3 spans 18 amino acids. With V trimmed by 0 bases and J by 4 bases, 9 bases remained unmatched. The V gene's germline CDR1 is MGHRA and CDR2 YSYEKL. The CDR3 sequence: CASSQDSSGGAAADTQYF. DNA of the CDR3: TGCGCCAGCAGCCAAGACAGTAGCGGGGGGGCAGCGGCAGATACGCAGTATTTT.

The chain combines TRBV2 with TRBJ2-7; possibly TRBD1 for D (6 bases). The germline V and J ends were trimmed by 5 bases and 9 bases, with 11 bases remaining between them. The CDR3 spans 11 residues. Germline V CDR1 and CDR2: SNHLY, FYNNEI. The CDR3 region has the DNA TGTGCCAGCAGTCCCGGACAGTTGCAGTACTTC. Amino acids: CASSPGQLQYF.

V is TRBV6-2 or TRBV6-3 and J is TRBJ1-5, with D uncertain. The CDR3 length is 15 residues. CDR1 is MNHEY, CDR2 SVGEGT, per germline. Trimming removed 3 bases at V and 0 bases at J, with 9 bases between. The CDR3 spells CASSYNPDSNQPQHF. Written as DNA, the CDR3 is TGTGCCAGCAGTTATAATCCGGATAGCAATCAGCCCCAGCATTTT.

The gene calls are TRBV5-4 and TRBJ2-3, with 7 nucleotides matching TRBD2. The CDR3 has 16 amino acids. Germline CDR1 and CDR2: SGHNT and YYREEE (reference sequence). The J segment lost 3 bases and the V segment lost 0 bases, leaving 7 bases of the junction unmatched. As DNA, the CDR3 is TGTGCCAGCAGCTTGGCGAGCGGGGTGTGGACAGATACGCAGTATTTT. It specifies CASSLASGVWTDTQYF.

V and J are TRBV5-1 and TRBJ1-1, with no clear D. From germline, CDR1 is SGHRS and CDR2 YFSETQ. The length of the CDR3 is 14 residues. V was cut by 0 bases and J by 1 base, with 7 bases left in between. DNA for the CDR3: TGCGCCAGCAGCTTGGAAATACCGAACACTGAAGCTTTCTTT. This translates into CASSLEIPNTEAFF.

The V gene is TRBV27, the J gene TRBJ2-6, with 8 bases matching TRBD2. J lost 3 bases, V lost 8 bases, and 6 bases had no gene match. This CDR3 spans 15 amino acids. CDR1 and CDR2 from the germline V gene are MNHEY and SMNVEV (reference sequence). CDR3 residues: CASGSAGGGANVLTF. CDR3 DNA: TGTGCCAGCGGGTCCGCGGGGGGTGGGGCCAACGTCCTGACTTTC.